The 17 T cell receptor beta chains below all came from one sample that was sequenced in a study of blood T cell repertoires in COVID-19. Here immunoSEQ multiplex PCR was the method, and the copy in TCRdb shows in-frame clones only, minus some. The sample contains 98,000 or so clones, 85% to 90% of which appear only once. Source material: peripheral blood. Source of these receptors: a woman aged 60-75 years in a cohort sampled during active or convalescent COVID-19.

This clone was seen a single time. V and J are TRBV4-1 and TRBJ2-3; 7 bases are a match to TRBD2. After removal of 4 bases from V and 8 bases from J, the junction contained 3 bases not matched to a gene. This CDR3 is 12 amino acids long. Germline values: CDR1 MGHRA, CDR2 YSYEKL. In nucleotides, the CDR3 is TGCGCCAGCAGCCCGGGGGGAGCTACGCAGTATTTT. The encoded protein is CASSPGGATQYF.

This clone showed up just once. V gene TRBV9 combines with J gene TRBJ2-3; D ambiguous. Per the germline V gene, CDR1 is SGDLS and CDR2 is YYNGEE. The length of the CDR3 is 16 residues. Trimming took off 4 bases at V and 3 bases at J, with 18 bases between the two ends. This chain's CDR3 is CASSHRPSERTDTQYF. The CDR3 DNA reads TGTGCCAGCAGCCACCGCCCCAGCGAGAGGACAGATACGCAGTATTTT.

The V call is TRBV5-1, the J call TRBJ2-3, with TRBD1 as a possible D gene (6 bases). In germline, CDR1 is SGHRS, CDR2 YFSETQ. This CDR3 region has 13 residues. The V end lost 7 bases, the J end lost 8 bases, and 17 bases lay between the germline ends. In DNA form, the CDR3 reads TGCGCCAGCGGAACGGACAGTCCAACTACGCAGTATTTT. It is translated as CASGTDSPTTQYF. Filled out from reference TRBV5-1 and TRBJ2-3, the complete variable domain reads KAGVTQTPRYLIKTRGQQVTLSCSPISGHRSVSWYQQTPGQGLQFLFEYFSETQRNKGNFPGRFSGRQFSNSRSEMNVSTLELGDSALYLCASGTDSPTTQYFGPGTRLTVL.

V and J are TRBV5-4 and TRBJ2-5; D is undetermined. CDR1 and CDR2 from the germline V gene are SGHNT and YYREEE (reference sequence). Between the trimmed V and J ends, which lost 3 bases and 1 base, there was a span of 10 bases. The CDR3 totals 14 residues. The CDR3 sequence: CASSSAPSQETQYF. The CDR3 DNA reads TGTGCCAGCAGCTCCGCCCCCAGCCAAGAGACCCAGTACTTC.

This clone has only one observation. The V call is TRBV5-6, the J call TRBJ1-1; D uncertain. Trimming took off 0 bases at V and 1 base at J, with 7 bases between the two ends. From germline, CDR1 is SGHDT and CDR2 YYEEEE. CDR3 length equals 14 residues. The CDR3 loop is CASSLGAGNTEAFF. CDR3 DNA sequence: TGTGCCAGCAGCTTGGGGGCGGGGAACACTGAAGCTTTCTTT. The full variable domain, its missing parts supplied by reference TRBV5-6 and TRBJ1-1, is DAGVTQSPTHLIKTRGQQVTLRCSPKSGHDTVSWYQQALGQGPQFIFQYYEEEERQRGNFPDRFSGHQFPNYSSELNVNALLLGDSALYLCASSLGAGNTEAFFGQGTRLTVV.

The V call is TRBV18, the J call TRBJ2-3; a possible D gene is TRBD1 (5 bases). CDR1 and CDR2 (germline): KGHSH, LQKENI. The V gene lost 4 bases and the J gene lost 1 base, with 12 bases spanning the gap. The CDR3 is made up of 15 amino acids. The CDR3, as DNA: TGTGCCAGCTCACTCCTGGGGCTAGGCACAGATACGCAGTATTTT. Translation: CASSLLGLGTDTQYF.

The gene calls are TRBV5-1 and TRBJ1-4; maybe TRBD1 (5 bases). V lost 3 bases and J lost 0, with 9 bases in between. This CDR3 is 15 amino acids long. The germline V gene has CDR1 SGHRS and CDR2 YFSETQ. The CDR3 nucleotides are TGCGCCAGCAGCTCGACAGACGCAACTAATGAAAAACTGTTTTTT. This encodes CASSSTDATNEKLFF. Complete variable domain (other parts from reference TRBV5-1 and TRBJ1-4): KAGVTQTPRYLIKTRGQQVTLSCSPISGHRSVSWYQQTPGQGLQFLFEYFSETQRNKGNFPGRFSGRQFSNSRSEMNVSTLELGDSALYLCASSSTDATNEKLFFGSGTQLSVL.

The rearrangement joins TRBV7-9 to TRBJ2-1; maybe TRBD2 (6 bases). Germline CDR1 is SEHNR and CDR2 is FQNEAQ (reference sequence). The ends were cut back, 5 bases at V and 8 bases at J, with 22 bases in the middle. This CDR3 has 16 residues. CDR3 protein: CASSPITGTSPHEQFF. The DNA for the CDR3 is TGTGCCAGCAGCCCCATCACCGGGACTTCTCCCCATGAGCAGTTCTTC.

The chain couples TRBV5-1 to TRBJ1-2, with D uncertain. The germline gives CDR1 SGHRS, CDR2 YFSETQ. The CDR3 is 13 amino acids. The V gene lost 4 bases and the J gene lost 0 bases, with 7 bases spanning the gap. CDR3 amino acids: CASSEPANYGYTF. The CDR3 region has the DNA TGCGCCAGCAGCGAGCCGGCTAACTATGGCTACACCTTC.

In its sample, this clone was seen once. This chain links TRBV3-1 (or the pseudogene TRBV3-2) with TRBJ1-4, with D tentatively TRBD1 (5 bases). The germline V gene encodes CDR1 LGHDT and CDR2 YNNKEL (reference sequence). The ends were cut back, 2 bases at V and 7 bases at J, with 14 bases in the middle. The CDR3 consists of 15 residues. The CDR3 reads CASSQSGRVGEKLFF. DNA of the CDR3: TGTGCCAGCAGCCAAAGTGGCAGGGTTGGTGAAAAACTGTTTTTT.

V gene TRBV3-1 (or the pseudogene TRBV3-2) combines with J gene TRBJ1-2; 10 bases are a match to TRBD1. The CDR3 length is 14 residues. The junction had 4 bases not matched to a gene; V was cut back by 4 bases and J by 5 bases. Germline V gene sequence: CDR1 LGHDT, CDR2 YNNKEL (reference sequence). In nucleotides, the CDR3 is TGTGCCAGCAGCCCCGGACAGGGGGGTTATGGCTACACCTTC. Its translation: CASSPGQGGYGYTF.

V usage is TRBV7-9 and J usage is TRBJ1-2; D is undetermined. From germline, CDR1 is SEHNR and CDR2 FQNEAQ (reference sequence). The V end was cut by 3 bases, the J end by 2 bases, with 4 bases between. The CDR3 totals 12 residues. CDR3 nucleotides: TGTGCCAGCAGCTTGGAGAACTATGGCTACACCTTC. Its translation: CASSLENYGYTF.

The V gene is TRBV5-5, the J gene TRBJ2-3; 11 bases map to TRBD1. The CDR3 runs to 16 residues. In germline, CDR1 is SGHKS, CDR2 YYEKEE (reference sequence). V lost 5 bases and J lost 6; bases outside the gene matches: 11. The CDR3 sequence: CASSLEWTGGWDTQYF. The CDR3 region has the DNA TGTGCCAGCAGTCTGGAATGGACAGGGGGCTGGGATACGCAGTATTTT.

This chain uses TRBV27 with TRBJ2-2, with 8 positions matching TRBD1. CDR3 size: 15 residues. Trimming at V came to 5 bases and at J to 1 base, leaving 3 bases not matched to a gene. The germline V gene has CDR1 MNHEY and CDR2 SMNVEV (reference sequence). CDR3 residues: CASSRTGMNTGELFF. The CDR3 DNA is TGTGCCAGCAGTCGGACAGGGATGAACACCGGGGAGCTGTTTTTT.

This clone has only one observation. The chain uses TRBV2 and TRBJ1-2, with D tentatively TRBD1 (5 bases). The germline V gene encodes CDR1 SNHLY and CDR2 FYNNEI. This CDR3 has 15 amino acids. Trimming took 2 bases from V and 6 from J, leaving 16 bases between them. The CDR3 region is CASSESVGAVNGYTF. The DNA of the CDR3 is TGTGCCAGCAGTGAAAGTGTAGGGGCCGTGAATGGCTACACCTTC.

V usage is TRBV4-1 and J usage is TRBJ2-3; 10 bases agree with TRBD2. The V gene's germline CDR1 is MGHRA and CDR2 YSYEKL. The CDR3 is 17 amino acids. Trimming removed 1 base from V and 4 bases from J; junction bases left unmatched: 8. The CDR3 coding sequence is TGCGCCAGCAGCCAAGGGTTGAGCGGGGGGGCCGCAGATACGCAGTATTTT. Translated, it gives CASSQGLSGGAADTQYF.

The chain is built from TRBV20-1 and TRBJ2-5; D may be TRBD2 (7 bases). The CDR3 is 15 residues long. Germline V gene lookup returns CDR1 DFQATT and CDR2 SNEGSKA (reference sequence). Deletions cut 3 bases from V and 2 bases from J, with 16 bases between. The CDR3 here is CSASGGGSLQETQYF. CDR3 nucleotides: TGCAGTGCTAGTGGGGGGGGCTCGCTACAAGAGACCCAGTACTTC.